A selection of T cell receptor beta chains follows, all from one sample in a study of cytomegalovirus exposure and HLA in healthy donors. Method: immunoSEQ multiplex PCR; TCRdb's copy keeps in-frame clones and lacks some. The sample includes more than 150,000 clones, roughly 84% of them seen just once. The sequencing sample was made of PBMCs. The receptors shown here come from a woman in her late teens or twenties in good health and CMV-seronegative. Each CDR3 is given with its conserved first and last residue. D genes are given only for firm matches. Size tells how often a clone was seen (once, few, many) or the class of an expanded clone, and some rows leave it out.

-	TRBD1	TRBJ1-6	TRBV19	TGTGCCAGTAGTTATCGGACAGGGCGCAACTCCTATAATTCACCCCTCCACTTT	CASSYRTGRNSYNSPLHF
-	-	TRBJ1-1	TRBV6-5	TGTGCCAGCAGCCCCGGGGTGGCAGTCACTGAAGCTTTCTTT	CASSPGVAVTEAFF
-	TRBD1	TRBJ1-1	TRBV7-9	TGTGCCAGCAGCCCTCCGGCCGGGACAGGGGGGACTGAAGCTTTCTTT	CASSPPAGTGGTEAFF
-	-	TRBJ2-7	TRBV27	TGTGCCAGCAGTTGGTCGGGGGACGAGCAGTACTTC	CASSWSGDEQYF
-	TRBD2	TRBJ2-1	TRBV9	TGTGCCAGCAGCACACGACTAGCGGGGGGGCCGTACAATGAGCAGTTCTTC	CASSTRLAGGPYNEQFF
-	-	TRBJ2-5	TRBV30	TGTGCCTGGAGTCCGGGTTGGGGCTCCGGACGACTCCAAGAGACCCAGTACTTC	CAWSPGWGSGRLQETQYF
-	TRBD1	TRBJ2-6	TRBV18	TGTGCCAGCTCACCACCCGGGACAGGGCCCTGGGGGGCCAACGTCCTGACTTTC	CASSPPGTGPWGANVLTF
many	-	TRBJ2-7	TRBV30	TGTGCCTGGAGTCTAGCCCCGGACGGCTCCTACGAGCAGTACTTC	CAWSLAPDGSYEQYF
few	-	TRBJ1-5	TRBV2	TGTGCCAGCAGCCCCCATGGGGGAGGGAATCAGCCCCAGCATTTT	CASSPHGGGNQPQHF
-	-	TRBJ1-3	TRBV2	TGTGCCAGCAGCAAAAAGAGCTCTGGAAACACCATATATTTT	CASSKKSSGNTIYF
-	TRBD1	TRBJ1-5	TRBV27	TGTGCCAGCAGTCCACTGACAGGGATTCAGCCCCAGCATTTT	CASSPLTGIQPQHF
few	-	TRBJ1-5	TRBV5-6	TGTGCCAGCAGCTTGGCGGGGGACCGTAGCAATCAGCCCCAGCATTTT	CASSLAGDRSNQPQHF
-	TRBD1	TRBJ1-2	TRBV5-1	TGCGCCAGCAGCGATCCGGGACAGGGTCTGTATGGCTACACCTTC	CASSDPGQGLYGYTF
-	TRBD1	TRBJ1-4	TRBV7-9	TGTGCCAGCAGCATGCAGGGGGCGGTTGAAAAACTGTTTTTT	CASSMQGAVEKLFF
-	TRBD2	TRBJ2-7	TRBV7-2	TGTGCCAGCAGCTTAATGCGGGGGGCTTCCTACGAGCAGTACTTC	CASSLMRGASYEQYF
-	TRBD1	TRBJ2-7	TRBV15	TGTGCCACCAGCAGACAGACAGGGGTAAACGAGCAGTACTTC	CATSRQTGVNEQYF
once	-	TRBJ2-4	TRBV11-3	TGTGCCAGCATCGGGGCCAAAAACATTCAGTACTTC	CASIGAKNIQYF
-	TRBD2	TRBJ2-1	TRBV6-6	TGTGCCAGCAGTTGGACTAGCGGGGGCCAAAACAATGAGCAGTTCTTC	CASSWTSGGQNNEQFF
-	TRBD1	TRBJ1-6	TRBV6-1	TGTGCCAGCAGGGGGGACAGCAATAATTCACCCCTCCACTTT	CASRGDSNNSPLHF
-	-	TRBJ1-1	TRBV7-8	TGTGCCAGCAGCCCCTACTTTCTAACCACTGAAGCTTTCTTT	CASSPYFLTTEAFF
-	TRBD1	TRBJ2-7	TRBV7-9	TGTGCCAGCAGCCGGGACAGGGGTCTGTACGAGCAGTACTTC	CASSRDRGLYEQYF
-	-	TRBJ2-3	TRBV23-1	TGCGCCAGCAGTCAATATACAGGGCACACAGATACGCAGTATTTT	CASSQYTGHTDTQYF
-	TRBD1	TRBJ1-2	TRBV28	TGTGCCAGCAGTTTAGGGACAGGGGGTAACTATGGCTACACCTTC	CASSLGTGGNYGYTF
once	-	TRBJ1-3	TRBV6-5	TGTGCCAGCAGTGGACAATCCTCTGGAAACACCATATATTTT	CASSGQSSGNTIYF
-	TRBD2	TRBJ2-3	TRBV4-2	TGTGCCAGCAGCCAACAAAGCGGGGCTAGCACAGATACGCAGTATTTT	CASSQQSGASTDTQYF
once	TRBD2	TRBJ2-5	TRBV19	TGTGCCAGTAGTCAGACTAGCGGGGGGCTCCAAGAGACCCAGTACTTC	CASSQTSGGLQETQYF
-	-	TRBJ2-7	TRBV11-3	TGTGCCAGCAGCTTAGACCCCCGCTTTAAGGAGGGCCTCAGCTCCTACGAGCAGTACTTC	CASSLDPRFKEGLSSYEQYF
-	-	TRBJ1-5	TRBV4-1	TGCGCCAGCAGCCAAGATCAGGGACACCTTAGCAATCAGCCCCAGCATTTT	CASSQDQGHLSNQPQHF
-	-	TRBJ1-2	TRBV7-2	TGTGCCAGCAGCTTACGAGAGGGCAGCTACACCTTC	CASSLREGSYTF
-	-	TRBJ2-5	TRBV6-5	TGTGCCAGCAGTTACGCGGAGGGTTTGGAGACCCAGTACTTC	CASSYAEGLETQYF
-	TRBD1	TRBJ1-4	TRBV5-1	TGCGCCAGCCAGAGTTGGTCGCCCCGACAGGGAACAACTAATGAAAAACTGTTTTTT	CASQSWSPRQGTTNEKLFF
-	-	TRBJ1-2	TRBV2	TGTGCCAGCAGCAGACTTACAGGGCTCGGAGGCTATGGCTACACCTTC	CASSRLTGLGGYGYTF
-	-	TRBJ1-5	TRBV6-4	TGTGCCAGCAGTGACGGTTACGGGGGCAATCAGCCCCAGCATTTT	CASSDGYGGNQPQHF
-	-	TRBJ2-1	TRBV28	TGTGCCAGCAGTTTTCGGGCGGGATACAATGAGCAGTTCTTC	CASSFRAGYNEQFF
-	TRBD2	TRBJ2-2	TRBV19	TGTGCCAGTAGTATAGGGGCGGGGGGTTCCGGGGAGCTGTTTTTT	CASSIGAGGSGELFF
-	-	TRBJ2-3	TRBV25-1	TGTGCCAGCACCAAAAGCCCGACAGGAATCACAGATACGCAGTATTTT	CASTKSPTGITDTQYF
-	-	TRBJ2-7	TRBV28	TGTGCCAGCAGTGAACAGGATTTCTACGAGCAGTACTTC	CASSEQDFYEQYF
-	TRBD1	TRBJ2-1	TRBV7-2	TGTGCCAGCAGCCCCAGGACAGGGGCCCTCCTTCGTCGGTTCTTC	CASSPRTGALLRRFF
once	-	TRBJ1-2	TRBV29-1	TGCAGCGTTGAGGGCAGGGGCGCTAACTATGGCTACACCTTC	CSVEGRGANYGYTF
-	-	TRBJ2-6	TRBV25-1	TGTGCCAGCAGTGGGTCTCACTCTGGGGCCAACGGCCTGACTTTC	CASSGSHSGANGLTF
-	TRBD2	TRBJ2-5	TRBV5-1	TGCGCCAGCACTCTCGGGGGGGAGGAGACCCAGTACTTC	CASTLGGEETQYF